A selection of T cell receptor beta chains follows, all from one sample in a study of T cell responses to AZD1222 COVID-19 vaccine. TCRdb's copy holds only in-frame clones and misses some; the assay was immunoSEQ multiplex PCR. Among approximately 120,000 clones listed, roughly 90% were seen once. Sequenced material: peripheral blood, taken on day 0 of AZD1222 vaccination. All receptors derive from an adult in good health. Both conserved end residues are part of each CDR3.

J gene: TRBJ2-3
V gene: TRBV28
CDR3 length: 14
CDR3 protein: CASRRAGSTDTQYF

J gene: TRBJ1-6
V gene: TRBV7-9
CDR3 length: 15
CDR3 protein: CASSLEAVGDSPLHF

J gene: TRBJ1-4
V gene: TRBV28
CDR3 length: 14
CDR3 protein: CASSPTTGGEKLFF

J gene: TRBJ2-3
V gene: TRBV5-4
CDR3 length: 14
CDR3 protein: CASSRQFGTDTQYF

J gene: TRBJ2-3
V gene: TRBV7-9
CDR3 length: 14
CDR3 protein: CASSLHRSTDTQYF

J gene: TRBJ1-5
V gene: TRBV2
CDR3 length: 13
CDR3 protein: CASSEDQGQSQHF

J gene: TRBJ2-6
V gene: TRBV5-1
CDR3 length: 15
CDR3 protein: CASKGQFSGANVLTF

J gene: TRBJ2-5
V gene: TRBV20-1
CDR3 length: 14
CDR3 protein: CSASLTGITETQYF

J gene: TRBJ2-7
V gene: TRBV10-3
CDR3 length: 15
CDR3 protein: CAISGSGTNSYEQYF

J gene: TRBJ2-2
V gene: TRBV6-2/TRBV6-3
CDR3 length: 18
CDR3 protein: CASSYSRGSRGRTGELFF

J gene: TRBJ2-1
V gene: TRBV27
CDR3 length: 14
CDR3 protein: CASTRGFLDNEQFF

J gene: TRBJ2-3
V gene: TRBV7-7
CDR3 length: 14
CDR3 protein: CASSLGLPPDTQYF

J gene: TRBJ2-4
V gene: TRBV29-1
CDR3 length: 18
CDR3 protein: CSVEVLARTPGTKNIQYF

J gene: TRBJ2-3
V gene: TRBV5-4
CDR3 length: 16
CDR3 protein: CASSPNIGGRTDTQYF

J gene: TRBJ1-3
V gene: TRBV2
CDR3 length: 13
CDR3 protein: CASTPQTGNTIYF

J gene: TRBJ2-2
V gene: TRBV11-2
CDR3 length: 17
CDR3 protein: CASSPGTSAANTGELFF

J gene: TRBJ2-7
V gene: TRBV7-8
CDR3 length: 14
CDR3 protein: CASSENVGDYEQYF

J gene: TRBJ1-4
V gene: TRBV18
CDR3 length: 15
CDR3 protein: CASSPQTGAHEKLFF

J gene: TRBJ1-3
V gene: TRBV5-1
CDR3 length: 14
CDR3 protein: CASSLGSSGNTIYF

J gene: TRBJ2-5
V gene: TRBV7-9
CDR3 length: 14
CDR3 protein: CASSRLGGRETQYF

J gene: TRBJ2-1
V gene: TRBV2
CDR3 length: 13
CDR3 protein: CASSALQNNEQFF

J gene: TRBJ2-7
V gene: TRBV30
CDR3 length: 13
CDR3 protein: CAWREGWYDEQYF

J gene: TRBJ1-1
V gene: TRBV19
CDR3 length: 13
CDR3 protein: CASSIRRLGEAFF

J gene: TRBJ1-5
V gene: TRBV19
CDR3 length: 17
CDR3 protein: CASTGLRGAAGNQPQHF

J gene: TRBJ1-4
V gene: TRBV5-1
CDR3 length: 13
CDR3 protein: CASSLGFEEKLFF

J gene: TRBJ2-7
V gene: TRBV3-1/TRBV3-2
CDR3 length: 18
CDR3 protein: CASSQEGGGRGGFHEQYF

J gene: TRBJ1-1
V gene: TRBV6-5
CDR3 length: 13
CDR3 protein: CASLIQGVTEAFF

J gene: TRBJ1-1
V gene: TRBV5-5
CDR3 length: 15
CDR3 protein: CASSLYYGLDTEAFF

J gene: TRBJ1-3
V gene: TRBV20-1
CDR3 length: 15
CDR3 protein: CSASLGTFSGNTIYF

J gene: TRBJ1-6
V gene: TRBV6-5
CDR3 length: 15
CDR3 protein: CASSYSRDSQSPLHF

J gene: TRBJ2-7
V gene: TRBV7-8
CDR3 length: 14
CDR3 protein: CASSSGQGLNEQYF

J gene: TRBJ2-3
V gene: TRBV2
CDR3 length: 16
CDR3 protein: CASTGVGQGPTDTQYF

J gene: TRBJ2-5
V gene: TRBV19
CDR3 length: 14
CDR3 protein: CASAPEGTGETQYF

J gene: TRBJ1-4
V gene: TRBV2
CDR3 length: 15
CDR3 protein: CASSVGRGVNEKLFF

J gene: TRBJ1-1
V gene: TRBV28
CDR3 length: 15
CDR3 protein: CASSTPGLLNTEAFF

J gene: TRBJ2-7
V gene: TRBV28
CDR3 length: 15
CDR3 protein: CASREGTGGIYEQYF

J gene: TRBJ2-7
V gene: TRBV30
CDR3 length: 16
CDR3 protein: CAWRGRQGGIHYEQYF

J gene: TRBJ2-5
V gene: TRBV19
CDR3 length: 13
CDR3 protein: CASSVTYSEGQYF

J gene: TRBJ1-1
V gene: TRBV12-3/TRBV12-4
CDR3 length: 13
CDR3 protein: CASSFAGDTEAFF

J gene: TRBJ2-3
V gene: TRBV6-5
CDR3 length: 15
CDR3 protein: CASSLVAGGTDTQYF

J gene: TRBJ2-1
V gene: TRBV7-9
CDR3 length: 15
CDR3 protein: CASTNYIGGAYEQFF

J gene: TRBJ1-1
V gene: TRBV6-2/TRBV6-3
CDR3 length: 18
CDR3 protein: CASSYSRMAEIMNTEAFF

J gene: TRBJ1-4
V gene: TRBV30
CDR3 length: 14
CDR3 protein: CAWTWGATNEKLFF

J gene: TRBJ1-2
V gene: TRBV6-5
CDR3 length: 14
CDR3 protein: CASSYTTGDNGYTF

J gene: TRBJ1-2
V gene: TRBV28
CDR3 length: 11
CDR3 protein: CASSLGFGYTF

J gene: TRBJ1-1
V gene: TRBV28
CDR3 length: 14
CDR3 protein: CASSSQTGDTEAFF

J gene: TRBJ2-5
V gene: TRBV11-2
CDR3 length: 15
CDR3 protein: CASSLVSLPGETQYF

J gene: TRBJ2-7
V gene: TRBV3-1/TRBV3-2
CDR3 length: 15
CDR3 protein: CASSQEISGGGGQYF

J gene: TRBJ2-1
V gene: TRBV4-3
CDR3 length: 15
CDR3 protein: CASSQDGTSFDEQFF

J gene: TRBJ1-3
V gene: TRBV30
CDR3 length: 13
CDR3 protein: CALGHLSGNTIYF

J gene: TRBJ1-2
V gene: TRBV5-5
CDR3 length: 12
CDR3 protein: CASTSYRWGYTF

J gene: TRBJ2-2
V gene: TRBV4-2
CDR3 length: 16
CDR3 protein: CASSQVATGDTGELFF

J gene: TRBJ2-3
V gene: TRBV20-1
CDR3 length: 15
CDR3 protein: CSASVERGSTDTQYF

J gene: TRBJ2-1
V gene: TRBV3-1/TRBV3-2
CDR3 length: 16
CDR3 protein: CASSYGTSGDYNEQFF